A selection of T cell receptor beta chains follows, all from one sample in a study of blood T cell repertoires in COVID-19. The protocol was immunoSEQ multiplex PCR, while the TCRdb copy is restricted to in-frame clones and leaves out a portion. The table shows approximately 48,000 clones, with 75% to 90% occurring only once. Specimen: peripheral blood. These receptors all stem from a man aged 60 to 75 with acute or convalescent COVID-19. CDR3s include the opening cysteine and the closing phenylalanine or tryptophan. The order of the fields is D gene, V gene, J gene, clone size, CDR3 length, CDR3 protein, CDR3 DNA. The D gene is left open where the match is weak. Size is stated for part of the rows, as once, few or many counts, or as a class when the clone is expanded.

D gene: TRBD2
V gene: TRBV3-1/TRBV3-2
J gene: TRBJ2-7
clone size: .
CDR3 length: 15
CDR3 protein: CASSQGTSGPYEQYF
CDR3 DNA: TGTGCCAGCAGCCAAGGGACTAGCGGACCCTACGAGCAGTACTTC

D gene: .
V gene: TRBV24-1
J gene: TRBJ2-5
clone size: .
CDR3 length: 15
CDR3 protein: CATSDLATGQETQYF
CDR3 DNA: TGTGCCACCAGTGATTTGGCGACAGGCCAAGAGACCCAGTACTTC

D gene: TRBD2
V gene: TRBV18
J gene: TRBJ2-7
clone size: .
CDR3 length: 15
CDR3 protein: CASSSPGRGFDEQYF
CDR3 DNA: TGTGCCAGCTCATCCCCGGGGCGGGGGTTCGACGAGCAGTACTTC

D gene: .
V gene: TRBV5-1
J gene: TRBJ1-1
clone size: .
CDR3 length: 15
CDR3 protein: CASSATTGFGTEAFF
CDR3 DNA: TGCGCCAGCAGCGCAACCACAGGGTTCGGTACTGAAGCTTTCTTT

D gene: .
V gene: TRBV29-1
J gene: TRBJ1-5
clone size: .
CDR3 length: 12
CDR3 protein: CSVSGFNQPQHF
CDR3 DNA: TGCAGCGTCTCCGGGTTCAATCAGCCCCAGCATTTT

D gene: TRBD1
V gene: TRBV6-5
J gene: TRBJ1-5
clone size: .
CDR3 length: 14
CDR3 protein: CASMLNRGGQPQHF
CDR3 DNA: TGTGCCAGCATGTTAAACAGGGGTGGTCAGCCCCAGCATTTT

D gene: .
V gene: TRBV27
J gene: TRBJ2-5
clone size: .
CDR3 length: 13
CDR3 protein: CASSWQRRETQYF
CDR3 DNA: TGTGCCAGCAGTTGGCAGAGGCGGGAGACCCAGTACTTC

D gene: .
V gene: TRBV7-9
J gene: TRBJ2-1
clone size: once
CDR3 length: 15
CDR3 protein: CASSYRESKWDEQFF
CDR3 DNA: TGTGCCAGCAGCTACAGGGAGTCCAAGTGGGATGAGCAGTTCTTC

D gene: TRBD1
V gene: TRBV2
J gene: TRBJ1-2
clone size: .
CDR3 length: 12
CDR3 protein: CASSQGGGGYTF
CDR3 DNA: TGTGCCAGCAGCCAGGGGGGAGGCGGCTACACCTTC

D gene: TRBD1
V gene: TRBV30
J gene: TRBJ1-5
clone size: .
CDR3 length: 13
CDR3 protein: CAWEQGAGQPQHF
CDR3 DNA: TGTGCCTGGGAACAGGGGGCAGGTCAGCCCCAGCATTTT

D gene: .
V gene: TRBV27
J gene: TRBJ1-6
clone size: .
CDR3 length: 14
CDR3 protein: CASSIEGYRSPLHF
CDR3 DNA: TGTGCCAGCAGTATTGAGGGCTATCGGTCACCCCTCCACTTT

D gene: .
V gene: TRBV2
J gene: TRBJ1-5
clone size: few
CDR3 length: 13
CDR3 protein: CASSRDTNQPQHF
CDR3 DNA: TGTGCCAGCAGTCGAGACACCAATCAGCCCCAGCATTTT

D gene: TRBD2
V gene: TRBV30
J gene: TRBJ2-2
clone size: .
CDR3 length: 17
CDR3 protein: CAWSGLAGDVSTGELFF
CDR3 DNA: TGTGCCTGGAGTGGACTAGCGGGAGATGTGAGCACCGGGGAGCTGTTTTTT

D gene: TRBD1
V gene: TRBV5-4
J gene: TRBJ2-7
clone size: .
CDR3 length: 13
CDR3 protein: CASSPDRDDEQYF
CDR3 DNA: TGTGCCAGCAGCCCGGACAGGGACGACGAGCAGTACTTC

D gene: TRBD1
V gene: TRBV7-9
J gene: TRBJ2-3
clone size: .
CDR3 length: 17
CDR3 protein: CASSSTFDRVRTDTQYF
CDR3 DNA: TGTGCCAGCAGCTCCACTTTTGACAGGGTACGCACAGATACGCAGTATTTT

D gene: .
V gene: TRBV6-5
J gene: TRBJ1-4
clone size: .
CDR3 length: 13
CDR3 protein: CASHGGGNEKLFF
CDR3 DNA: TGTGCCAGCCACGGCGGTGGTAATGAAAAACTGTTTTTT

D gene: TRBD1
V gene: TRBV11-2
J gene: TRBJ2-5
clone size: .
CDR3 length: 19
CDR3 protein: CASSSWDRSLPGLKETQYF
CDR3 DNA: TGTGCCAGCAGCTCCTGGGACAGGAGCTTACCCGGATTAAAAGAGACCCAGTACTTC

D gene: TRBD1
V gene: TRBV29-1
J gene: TRBJ2-3
clone size: .
CDR3 length: 15
CDR3 protein: CSVRDRGDSTDTQYF
CDR3 DNA: TGCAGCGTTAGGGACAGGGGGGACTCGACAGATACGCAGTATTTT

D gene: TRBD1
V gene: TRBV2
J gene: TRBJ2-2
clone size: .
CDR3 length: 15
CDR3 protein: CASTRTGGDTGELFF
CDR3 DNA: TGTGCCAGCACGAGGACAGGGGGCGACACCGGGGAGCTGTTTTTT

D gene: .
V gene: TRBV9
J gene: TRBJ1-4
clone size: .
CDR3 length: 14
CDR3 protein: CASSDSSTNEKLFF
CDR3 DNA: TGTGCCAGCAGCGATTCTTCAACTAATGAAAAACTGTTTTTT

D gene: .
V gene: TRBV18
J gene: TRBJ2-3
clone size: .
CDR3 length: 13
CDR3 protein: CASSPQAGDTQYF
CDR3 DNA: TGTGCCAGCTCACCGCAGGCGGGTGATACGCAGTATTTT

D gene: .
V gene: TRBV9
J gene: TRBJ1-2
clone size: .
CDR3 length: 11
CDR3 protein: CASNGVHGYTF
CDR3 DNA: TGTGCCAGCAACGGAGTTCATGGCTACACCTTC

D gene: TRBD1
V gene: TRBV7-9
J gene: TRBJ1-2
clone size: .
CDR3 length: 15
CDR3 protein: CASSSSRDRIIGYTF
CDR3 DNA: TGTGCCAGCAGCTCATCCAGGGACAGGATAATAGGCTACACCTTC

D gene: .
V gene: TRBV30
J gene: TRBJ1-4
clone size: .
CDR3 length: 14
CDR3 protein: CACPHRDTNEKLFF
CDR3 DNA: TGTGCCTGTCCTCATCGGGACACGAATGAAAAACTGTTTTTT

D gene: .
V gene: TRBV27
J gene: TRBJ1-2
clone size: .
CDR3 length: 14
CDR3 protein: CASSLSWGQSGYTF
CDR3 DNA: TGTGCCAGCAGTTTATCATGGGGGCAATCTGGCTACACCTTC

D gene: .
V gene: TRBV5-1
J gene: TRBJ1-4
clone size: few
CDR3 length: 14
CDR3 protein: CASSLAQGREKLFF
CDR3 DNA: TGCGCCAGCAGCTTGGCACAGGGACGCGAAAAACTGTTTTTT

D gene: .
V gene: TRBV14
J gene: TRBJ1-5
clone size: once
CDR3 length: 18
CDR3 protein: CASNLPALSGLGNQPQHF
CDR3 DNA: TGTGCCAGCAACCTGCCGGCGTTGTCGGGACTGGGCAATCAGCCCCAGCATTTT

D gene: TRBD1
V gene: TRBV28
J gene: TRBJ1-2
clone size: .
CDR3 length: 15
CDR3 protein: CASSLIGTGDGGYTF
CDR3 DNA: TGTGCCAGCAGTCTAATAGGGACAGGGGACGGCGGCTACACCTTC

D gene: .
V gene: TRBV29-1
J gene: TRBJ2-1
clone size: .
CDR3 length: 14
CDR3 protein: CSVLRDSGRGEQFF
CDR3 DNA: TGCAGCGTCCTCCGGGACTCGGGCCGGGGTGAGCAGTTCTTC

D gene: .
V gene: TRBV5-1
J gene: TRBJ2-7
clone size: once
CDR3 length: 12
CDR3 protein: CASSLGTLEQYF
CDR3 DNA: TGCGCCAGCAGCTTGGGCACATTGGAGCAGTACTTC

D gene: .
V gene: TRBV5-4
J gene: TRBJ2-7
clone size: .
CDR3 length: 13
CDR3 protein: CASSLLGQYEQYF
CDR3 DNA: TGTGCCAGCAGCTTACTAGGACAGTATGAGCAGTACTTC

D gene: .
V gene: TRBV19
J gene: TRBJ1-1
clone size: .
CDR3 length: 16
CDR3 protein: CASIPGGAGANTEAFF
CDR3 DNA: TGTGCCAGTATCCCTGGGGGCGCAGGGGCCAACACTGAAGCTTTCTTT

D gene: .
V gene: TRBV16
J gene: TRBJ2-1
clone size: .
CDR3 length: 13
CDR3 protein: CASSPLGGDEQFF
CDR3 DNA: TGTGCCAGCAGCCCTCTTGGAGGGGATGAGCAGTTCTTC

D gene: TRBD2
V gene: TRBV6-5
J gene: TRBJ2-2
clone size: .
CDR3 length: 14
CDR3 protein: CASTPAGDQRELFF
CDR3 DNA: TGTGCCAGCACCCCTGCGGGGGATCAGAGGGAGCTGTTTTTT

D gene: TRBD2
V gene: TRBV28
J gene: TRBJ2-7
clone size: once
CDR3 length: 15
CDR3 protein: CASSPGGWTRSEQYF
CDR3 DNA: TGTGCCAGCAGTCCCGGGGGTTGGACTAGGTCCGAGCAGTACTTC

D gene: .
V gene: TRBV5-1
J gene: TRBJ1-4
clone size: .
CDR3 length: 14
CDR3 protein: CASSIRAGGEKLFF
CDR3 DNA: TGCGCCAGCAGCATCCGGGCCGGGGGTGAAAAACTGTTTTTT

D gene: TRBD2
V gene: TRBV15
J gene: TRBJ2-1
clone size: .
CDR3 length: 16
CDR3 protein: CATSRVAGGSYNEQFF
CDR3 DNA: TGTGCCACCAGCAGAGTAGCGGGAGGGTCCTACAATGAGCAGTTCTTC

D gene: TRBD1
V gene: TRBV27
J gene: TRBJ1-5
clone size: .
CDR3 length: 14
CDR3 protein: CASSRTGSNQPQHF
CDR3 DNA: TGTGCCAGCAGCCGGACAGGGAGCAATCAGCCCCAGCATTTT

D gene: .
V gene: TRBV19
J gene: TRBJ2-1
clone size: .
CDR3 length: 13
CDR3 protein: CASSWTQYNEQFF
CDR3 DNA: TGTGCCAGTAGTTGGACACAGTACAATGAGCAGTTCTTC

D gene: .
V gene: TRBV7-9
J gene: TRBJ1-2
clone size: .
CDR3 length: 13
CDR3 protein: CASSDSANYGYTF
CDR3 DNA: TGTGCCAGCAGCGACAGTGCTAACTATGGCTACACCTTC

D gene: TRBD2
V gene: TRBV10-3
J gene: TRBJ2-5
clone size: once
CDR3 length: 16
CDR3 protein: CAISAFLAGGQETQYF
CDR3 DNA: TGTGCCATCAGTGCGTTCCTAGCGGGAGGGCAAGAGACCCAGTACTTC

D gene: .
V gene: TRBV28
J gene: TRBJ1-1
clone size: .
CDR3 length: 12
CDR3 protein: CASILITGEAFF
CDR3 DNA: TGTGCCAGCATCCTTATTACGGGTGAAGCTTTCTTT

D gene: TRBD2
V gene: TRBV4-1
J gene: TRBJ2-5
clone size: .
CDR3 length: 14
CDR3 protein: CASSPSGRGETQYF
CDR3 DNA: TGCGCCAGCAGCCCGAGCGGGAGGGGAGAGACCCAGTACTTC

D gene: TRBD1
V gene: TRBV19
J gene: TRBJ2-7
clone size: .
CDR3 length: 15
CDR3 protein: CASSERDRGRDEQYF
CDR3 DNA: TGTGCCAGTAGTGAACGGGACAGGGGGCGCGACGAGCAGTACTTC

D gene: TRBD1
V gene: TRBV15
J gene: TRBJ2-7
clone size: .
CDR3 length: 13
CDR3 protein: CATGQGKVSEQYF
CDR3 DNA: TGTGCCACCGGACAGGGGAAGGTTTCAGAGCAGTACTTC